The clone carrying this T cell receptor (beta chain) was seen only a few times. The second PCR ran about 6 to 11 cycles with a sample-barcoded 5' primer and J-beta primers. One entry per CDR3 protein results from TCRdb running MiXCR on the 5' RACE reads. The table shows about 500,000 distinct CDR3 sequences, with around 24% occurring only once. This sample stems from a study of blood T cells in healthy people across ages. V was cut by 4 bases and J by 5 bases, with 15 bases left in between. CDR1 and CDR2 (germline): MNHEY, SVGAGI. The CDR3 has 14 amino acids. The same data also contributed to another study, on T cells of mothers and their children.

This TCR was recovered from a boy younger than 18 in good health. The source material was blood. This chain links TRBV6-5 with TRBJ2-7; TRBD1 might be the D (6 bases). The CDR3, as DNA: TGTGCCAGCAGTTCTCGACAGGCGGTCAACGAGCAGTACTTC. Translation: CASSSRQAVNEQYF.